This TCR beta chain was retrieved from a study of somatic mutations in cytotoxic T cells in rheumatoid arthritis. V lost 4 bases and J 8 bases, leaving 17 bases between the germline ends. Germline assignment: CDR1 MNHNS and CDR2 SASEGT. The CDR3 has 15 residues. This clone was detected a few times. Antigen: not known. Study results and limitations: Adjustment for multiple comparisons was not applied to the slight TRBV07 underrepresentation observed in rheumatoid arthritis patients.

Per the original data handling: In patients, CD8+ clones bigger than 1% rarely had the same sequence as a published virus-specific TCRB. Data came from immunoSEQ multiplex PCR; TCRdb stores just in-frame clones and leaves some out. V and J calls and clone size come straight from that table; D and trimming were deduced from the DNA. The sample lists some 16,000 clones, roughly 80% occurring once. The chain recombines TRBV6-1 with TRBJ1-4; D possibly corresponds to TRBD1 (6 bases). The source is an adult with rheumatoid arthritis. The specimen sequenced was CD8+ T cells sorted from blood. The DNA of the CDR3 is TGTGCCAGCAGTGCCCTGGACAGTGAAAACGAAAAACTGTTTTTT. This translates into CASSALDSENEKLFF.